This TCR beta chain originates from a study of blood T cell repertoires in COVID-19. Across the study: From T cells, B-cell-depleted T cells, or PBMCs came the material, which was cDNA or gDNA.

This clone was found many times. The CDR3 spans 17 residues. Deletions cut 0 bases from V and 2 bases from J, with 14 bases between. Germline CDR1 is LGHNA and CDR2 is YSLEER. TCRdb's copy holds only in-frame clones and misses some; the assay was immunoSEQ multiplex PCR. The repertoire holds about 250,000 clones, with roughly 85% as singletons. The sample was peripheral blood. The chain joins TRBV4-3 to TRBJ2-1, with TRBD1 as a possible D gene (6 bases). The origin of this receptor is a man aged 45-65 years with COVID-19, enrolled during active disease. CDR3 in amino acids: CASSQDWDTLTYNEQFF. The CDR3 DNA is TGCGCCAGCAGCCAAGATTGGGACACCTTAACCTACAATGAGCAGTTCTTC.